The rows below give T cell receptor beta chains drawn from one sample of a study of blood T cells in healthy people across ages. TCRdb called the 5' RACE reads again in MiXCR, with one record for every CDR3 protein. The sample lists about 2 million distinct CDR3 sequences; 40% to 55% were seen once. Sequenced input: blood. The receptors shown here come from a woman between 35 and 50 years old in good health. Each CDR3 is given with its conserved first and last residue. The D gene is left open where the match is weak. Size is omitted from some rows. Given values are once, few, many or a class for expanded clones.

size	J	length	V	D	CDR3	DNA
NA	TRBJ2-2	17	TRBV20-1	TRBD1	CSARDPGQGMNTGELFF	TGCAGTGCTAGAGATCCAGGACAGGGGATGAACACCGGGGAGCTGTTTTTT
few	TRBJ2-3	10	TRBV7-2	NA	CASSESTQYF	TGTGCCAGTTCTGAAAGTACGCAGTATTTT
few	TRBJ1-6	12	TRBV20-1	NA	CQPGGGRSPLHF	TGCCAGCCTGGGGGGGGACGTTCACCCCTCCACTTT
few	TRBJ2-5	14	TRBV18	NA	CASSAGQIKETQYF	TGTGCCAGCTCGGCGGGACAAATCAAAGAGACCCAGTACTTC
NA	TRBJ1-1	15	TRBV27	NA	CASSLSAVGDTEAFF	TGTGCCAGCAGTTTATCCGCCGTGGGGGACACTGAAGCTTTCTTT
NA	TRBJ2-4	16	TRBV5-1	TRBD2	CASSPGLAVAKNIQYF	TGCGCCAGCAGCCCAGGACTAGCGGTAGCCAAAAACATTCAGTACTTC
few	TRBJ2-4	15	TRBV20-1	NA	CSARVPRLAKNIQYF	TGCAGTGCTAGGGTCCCCAGACTAGCCAAAAACATTCAGTACTTC
few	TRBJ2-7	13	TRBV29-1	NA	CSVERGSSYEQYF	TGCAGCGTTGAACGAGGGAGCTCCTACGAGCAGTACTTC
few	TRBJ2-5	15	TRBV28	TRBD2	CASSGAGDRQETQYF	TGTGCCAGCAGTGGAGCGGGGGATCGACAAGAGACCCAGTACTTC
NA	TRBJ2-7	14	TRBV5-6	NA	CASGQTGNSYEQYF	TGTGCCAGCGGGCAGACAGGCAACTCCTACGAGCAGTACTTC
NA	TRBJ1-1	13	TRBV7-9	NA	CASSALGYTEAFF	TGTGCCAGCAGCGCGCTTGGGTACACTGAAGCTTTCTTT
NA	TRBJ2-3	16	TRBV20-1	NA	CSARDLGTGGRATQYF	TGCAGTGCTAGAGACCTTGGGACTGGGGGGAGAGCGACGCAGTATTTT
NA	TRBJ1-2	15	TRBV24-1	NA	CATSDPSEGLPGYTF	TGTGCCACCAGTGACCCAAGCGAGGGGTTACCTGGCTACACCTTC
NA	TRBJ2-3	16	TRBV7-2	TRBD2	CASSLMRGGSTDTQYF	TGTGCCAGCAGCTTAATGCGGGGGGGGAGCACAGATACGCAGTATTTT
few	TRBJ2-1	14	TRBV5-4	TRBD2	CAGGSGGTYNEQFF	TGTGCCGGGGGGAGCGGGGGAACCTACAATGAGCAGTTCTTC
few	TRBJ2-3	15	TRBV15	NA	CATSRDRLLVDTQYF	TGTGCCACCAGCAGAGACCGACTACTAGTGGATACGCAGTATTTT
NA	TRBJ2-3	14	TRBV5-4	NA	CASSENSPTDTQYF	TGTGCCAGCAGTGAGAACAGCCCCACAGATACGCAGTATTTT
few	TRBJ2-4	17	TRBV7-2	NA	CASSFRTSPQAKNIQYF	TGTGCCAGCAGCTTCAGAACTAGCCCGCAGGCCAAAAACATTCAGTACTTC
NA	TRBJ2-3	15	TRBV28	TRBD1	CASSSPGGKTDTQYF	TGTGCCAGCAGTTCCCCAGGGGGCAAGACAGATACGCAGTATTTT
few	TRBJ1-2	14	TRBV13	TRBD1	CASSSDRAIYGYTF	TGTGCCAGCAGTTCGGACAGGGCCATCTATGGCTACACCTTC
NA	TRBJ2-7	17	TRBV20-1	TRBD1	CSAIEGLQGAGGDEQYF	TGCAGTGCGATCGAGGGGTTGCAGGGGGCAGGAGGCGACGAGCAGTACTTC
NA	TRBJ2-3	16	TRBV15	TRBD1	CATSRDQGTGTDTQYF	TGTGCCACCAGCAGAGATCAAGGGACAGGCACAGATACGCAGTATTTT
NA	TRBJ1-5	16	TRBV6-5	NA	CASSYSAGAANQPQHF	TGTGCCAGCAGTTACTCAGCGGGGGCTGCAAATCAGCCCCAGCATTTT
NA	TRBJ2-7	15	TRBV20-1	TRBD2	CSARVTSGGFYEQYF	TGCAGTGCTAGAGTCACTAGCGGGGGGTTCTACGAGCAGTACTTC
NA	TRBJ2-7	15	TRBV7-2	TRBD1	CASSLRQGVTYEQYF	TGTGCCAGCAGCTTACGACAGGGGGTAACCTACGAGCAGTACTTC
NA	TRBJ1-2	15	TRBV20-1	TRBD1	CSARGDRGLSYGYTF	TGCAGTGCTAGAGGGGACAGGGGGCTCTCCTATGGCTACACCTTC
NA	TRBJ1-2	14	TRBV5-6	TRBD1	CASSLVGGQGGYTF	TGTGCCAGCAGCTTGGTGGGGGGACAGGGAGGCTACACCTTC
NA	TRBJ2-3	12	TRBV20-1	NA	CSARDRLYTQYF	TGCAGTGCTAGAGATAGGTTATATACGCAGTATTTT
NA	TRBJ2-7	13	TRBV6-2/TRBV6-3	TRBD2	CASMRRGTYEQYF	TGTGCCAGCATGAGGCGGGGGACCTACGAGCAGTACTTC
NA	TRBJ2-1	16	TRBV9	TRBD2	CASSADLAGAYNEQFF	TGTGCCAGCAGCGCCGATCTAGCGGGGGCCTACAATGAGCAGTTCTTC
few	TRBJ2-3	17	TRBV29-1	TRBD2	CSVEGLAGGPVIDTQYF	TGCAGCGTTGAGGGACTAGCGGGGGGGCCGGTGATAGATACGCAGTATTTT
NA	TRBJ2-6	17	TRBV4-1	NA	CASSLTMEGSGANVLTF	TGCGCCAGCAGCCTAACCATGGAGGGCTCTGGGGCCAACGTCCTGACTTTC
NA	TRBJ1-6	16	TRBV7-9	TRBD1	CASSQGQARYNSPLHF	TGTGCCAGCAGCCAGGGACAGGCCCGCTATAATTCACCCCTCCACTTT
few	TRBJ2-5	14	TRBV5-1	TRBD2	CASSSGLALETQYF	TGCGCCAGCAGCTCGGGACTAGCCTTGGAGACCCAGTACTTC
few	TRBJ1-2	12	TRBV12-3/TRBV12-4	NA	CASRSSLFGYTF	TGTGCCAGCAGGTCCTCTTTGTTCGGCTACACCTTC
NA	TRBJ2-3	19	TRBV4-2	TRBD2	CASSQVPPGVAGSTDTQYF	TGTGCCAGCAGCCAAGTACCTCCAGGGGTAGCGGGGAGCACAGATACGCAGTATTTT
NA	TRBJ2-1	16	TRBV15	NA	CATSRDPRLGYNEQFF	TGTGCCACCAGCAGAGACCCGAGACTGGGATACAATGAGCAGTTCTTC
NA	TRBJ1-5	14	TRBV20-1	NA	CSARGTGVNQPQHF	TGCAGTGCTAGAGGAACAGGAGTCAATCAGCCCCAGCATTTT
many	TRBJ2-1	12	TRBV28	NA	CAITGLHNEQFF	TGTGCCATCACGGGTCTCCACAATGAGCAGTTCTTC
NA	TRBJ1-2	15	TRBV25-1	TRBD1	CASSEPLTGVYGYTF	TGTGCCAGCAGTGAACCACTTACAGGGGTGTATGGCTACACCTTC
many	TRBJ2-7	11	TRBV29-1	NA	CSVAGNYEQYF	TGCAGCGTTGCCGGGAACTACGAGCAGTACTTC
once	TRBJ2-5	16	TRBV6-5	TRBD2	CASSYSLLAGYETQYF	TGTGCCAGCAGTTACTCCTTACTAGCGGGGTACGAGACCCAGTACTTC
few	TRBJ1-6	17	TRBV10-3	NA	CAISEFQTSRENSPLHF	TGTGCCATCAGTGAGTTTCAGACTTCCAGGGAGAATTCACCCCTCCACTTT
NA	TRBJ2-7	15	TRBV5-1	NA	CASSLGTDGGYEQYF	TGCGCCAGCAGCTTGGGGACAGACGGAGGTTACGAGCAGTACTTC
few	TRBJ1-2	15	TRBV10-2	TRBD1	CASSNPGTGIYGYTF	TGCGCCAGCAGTAACCCGGGGACAGGGATCTATGGCTACACCTTC
NA	TRBJ2-5	13	TRBV2	NA	CASSELRVETQYF	TGTGCCAGCAGTGAACTAAGGGTTGAGACCCAGTACTTC
many	TRBJ2-7	13	TRBV7-8	NA	CASSSDRVYEQYF	TGTGCCAGCAGTTCGGACAGAGTCTACGAGCAGTACTTC
NA	TRBJ1-6	17	TRBV21-1	NA	CASSNRPSEVGNSPLHF	TGTGCCAGCAGCAATAGGCCGTCTGAGGTGGGAAATTCACCCCTCCACTTT
once	TRBJ1-1	16	TRBV15	TRBD1	CATSSVPGQGRAEAFF	TGTGCCACCAGCAGCGTCCCGGGACAGGGACGCGCTGAAGCTTTCTTT
NA	TRBJ1-5	13	TRBV20-1	NA	CSAKGGGPQPQHF	TGCAGTGCCAAAGGGGGGGGTCCTCAGCCCCAGCATTTT
NA	TRBJ1-5	12	TRBV10-3	TRBD1	CATGTGYQPQHF	TGTGCCACCGGGACAGGGTATCAGCCCCAGCATTTT
few	TRBJ2-1	15	TRBV7-9	NA	CASSPPRDTYNEQFF	TGTGCCAGCAGCCCACCTCGGGACACCTACAATGAGCAGTTCTTC
NA	TRBJ1-1	15	TRBV20-1	NA	CSARGIKGRTTEAFF	TGCAGTGCTAGAGGGATCAAGGGGCGGACGACTGAAGCTTTCTTT
NA	TRBJ2-1	14	TRBV28	TRBD1	CASRSGGANNEQFF	TGTGCCAGCAGGTCAGGGGGTGCTAACAATGAGCAGTTCTTC
NA	TRBJ1-2	13	TRBV6-2/TRBV6-3	NA	CASSQGGFYGYTF	TGTGCCAGCAGCCAGGGCGGGTTCTATGGCTACACCTTC
NA	TRBJ2-7	14	TRBV29-1	NA	CSVAPRGVPGEQYF	TGCAGCGTTGCCCCAAGGGGAGTTCCAGGCGAGCAGTACTTC
NA	TRBJ2-6	14	TRBV6-2/TRBV6-3	NA	CASGEAGSANVLTF	TGTGCCAGCGGAGAGGCCGGCTCGGCCAACGTCCTGACTTTC